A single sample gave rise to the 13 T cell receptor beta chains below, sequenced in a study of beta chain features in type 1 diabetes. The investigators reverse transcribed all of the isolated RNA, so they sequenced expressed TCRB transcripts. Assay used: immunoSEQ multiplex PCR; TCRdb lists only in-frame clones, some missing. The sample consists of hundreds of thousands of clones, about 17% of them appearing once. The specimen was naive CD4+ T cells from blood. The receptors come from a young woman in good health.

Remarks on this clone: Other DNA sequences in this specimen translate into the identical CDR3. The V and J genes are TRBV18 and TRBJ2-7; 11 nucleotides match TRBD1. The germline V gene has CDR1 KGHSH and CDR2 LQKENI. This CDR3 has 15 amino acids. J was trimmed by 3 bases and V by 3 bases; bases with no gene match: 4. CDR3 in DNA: TGTGCCAGCTCACCCCCCGGGACAGGGGGCTACGAGCAGTACTTC. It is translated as CASSPPGTGGYEQYF.

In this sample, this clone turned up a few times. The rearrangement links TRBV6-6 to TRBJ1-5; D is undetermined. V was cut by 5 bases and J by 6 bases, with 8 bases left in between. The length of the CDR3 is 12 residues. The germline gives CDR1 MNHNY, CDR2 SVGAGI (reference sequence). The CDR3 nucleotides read TGTGCCAGCAGTATCCTTAGTCAGCCCCAGCATTTT. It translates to CASSILSQPQHF.

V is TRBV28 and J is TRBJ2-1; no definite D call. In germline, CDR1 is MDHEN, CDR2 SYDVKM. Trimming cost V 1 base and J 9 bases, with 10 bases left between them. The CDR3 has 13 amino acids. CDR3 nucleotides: TGTGCCAGCAGTTTATCCAGAAGTGGTGAGCAGTTCTTC. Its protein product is CASSLSRSGEQFF.

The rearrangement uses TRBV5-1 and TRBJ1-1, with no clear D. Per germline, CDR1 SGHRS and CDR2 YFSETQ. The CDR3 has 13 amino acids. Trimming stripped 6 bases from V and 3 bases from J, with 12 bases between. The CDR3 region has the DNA TGCGCCAGCAAATCGTACACCGACACTGAAGCTTTCTTT. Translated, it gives CASKSYTDTEAFF.

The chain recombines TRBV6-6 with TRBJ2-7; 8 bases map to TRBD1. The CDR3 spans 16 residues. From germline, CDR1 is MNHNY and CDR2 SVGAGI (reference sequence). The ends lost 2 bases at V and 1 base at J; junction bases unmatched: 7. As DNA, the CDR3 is TGTGCCAGCAGTTACAGAAGGGACAGGCAATCCTACGAGCAGTACTTC. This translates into CASSYRRDRQSYEQYF.

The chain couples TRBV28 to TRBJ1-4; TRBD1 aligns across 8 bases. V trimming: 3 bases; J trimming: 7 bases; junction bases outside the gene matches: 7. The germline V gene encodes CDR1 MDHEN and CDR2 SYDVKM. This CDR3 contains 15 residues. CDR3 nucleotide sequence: TGTGCCAGCAGTTTGCCGCAGGGGGCTGGTGAAAAACTGTTTTTT. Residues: CASSLPQGAGEKLFF.

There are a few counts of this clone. The CDR3: CASSRGRDTDTQYF. The CDR3 DNA is TGTGCCAGCAGCCGGGGCCGGGACACAGATACGCAGTATTTT. The genes are TRBV25-1 and TRBJ2-3; TRBD1 or TRBD2 may be the D gene (5 bases each). CDR3 length: 14 residues. The V gene's germline CDR1 is MGHDK and CDR2 SYGVNS. V lost 6 bases, J lost 2 bases, and 12 bases lay in between.

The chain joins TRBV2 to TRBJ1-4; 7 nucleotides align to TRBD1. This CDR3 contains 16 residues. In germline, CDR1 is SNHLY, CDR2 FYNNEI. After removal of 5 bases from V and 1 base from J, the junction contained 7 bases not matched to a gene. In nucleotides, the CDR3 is TGTGCCAGCAGTTTACAGGGGACCCAAACTAATGAAAAACTGTTTTTT. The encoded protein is CASSLQGTQTNEKLFF.

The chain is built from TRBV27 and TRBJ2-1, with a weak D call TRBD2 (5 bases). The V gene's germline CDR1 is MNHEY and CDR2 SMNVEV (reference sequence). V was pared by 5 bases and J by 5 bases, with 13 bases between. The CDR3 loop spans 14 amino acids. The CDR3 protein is CASSRYLADNEQFF. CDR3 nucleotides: TGTGCCAGCAGTCGTTACCTAGCCGACAATGAGCAGTTCTTC.

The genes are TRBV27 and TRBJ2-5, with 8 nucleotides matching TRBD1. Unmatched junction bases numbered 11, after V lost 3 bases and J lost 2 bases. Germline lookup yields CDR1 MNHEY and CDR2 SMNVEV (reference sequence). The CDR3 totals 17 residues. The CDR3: CASSFQQPGTGQETQYF. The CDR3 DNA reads TGTGCCAGCAGTTTCCAACAGCCCGGGACAGGTCAAGAGACCCAGTACTTC.

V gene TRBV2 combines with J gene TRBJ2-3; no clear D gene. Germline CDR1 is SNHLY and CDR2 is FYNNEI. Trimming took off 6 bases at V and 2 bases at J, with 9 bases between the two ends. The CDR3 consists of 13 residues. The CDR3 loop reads CASRGSFTDTQYF. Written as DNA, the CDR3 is TGTGCCAGCAGGGGCAGCTTCACAGATACGCAGTATTTT.

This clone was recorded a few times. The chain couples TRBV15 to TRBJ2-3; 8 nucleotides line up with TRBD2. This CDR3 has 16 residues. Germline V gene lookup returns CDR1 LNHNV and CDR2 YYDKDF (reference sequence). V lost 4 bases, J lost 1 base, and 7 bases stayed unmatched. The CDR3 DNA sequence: TGTGCCACCAGCATTGGACTGACTAGCGGCACAGATACGCAGTATTTT. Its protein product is CATSIGLTSGTDTQYF.

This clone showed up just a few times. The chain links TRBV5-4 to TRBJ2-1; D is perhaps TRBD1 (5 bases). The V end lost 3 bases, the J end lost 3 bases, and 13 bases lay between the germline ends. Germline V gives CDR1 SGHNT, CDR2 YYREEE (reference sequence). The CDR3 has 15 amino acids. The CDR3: CASSSVGALYNEQFF. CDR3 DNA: TGTGCCAGCAGCTCGGTAGGGGCCCTCTACAATGAGCAGTTCTTC.